These 4 T cell receptor beta chains share one sample of origin, sequenced in a study of blood T cell repertoires in COVID-19. TCRdb's table, derived via immunoSEQ multiplex PCR, lists solely in-frame clones and lacks some. The data show tens of thousands of clones, approximately 81% seen once. The sequencing sample was made of peripheral blood. These receptors all come from a woman aged 70 to 79 with acute or convalescent COVID-19.

This clone was seen once. The rearrangement uses TRBV15 and TRBJ1-5; perhaps TRBD1 as D (5 bases). Germline V gene lookup returns CDR1 LNHNV and CDR2 YYDKDF (reference sequence). This CDR3 has 18 amino acids. Trimming took off 1 base at V and 3 bases at J, with 19 bases between the two ends. For the CDR3, the DNA is TGTGCCACCAGCAGAGGTCGCGGAGGGGCGATAGACAATCAGCCCCAGCATTTT. Translating gives CATSRGRGGAIDNQPQHF. Full variable domain (outside the CDR3, taken from reference TRBV15 and TRBJ1-5): DAMVIQNPRYQVTQFGKPVTLSCSQTLNHNVMYWYQQKSSQAPKLLFHYYDKDFNNEADTPDNFQSRRPNTSFCFLDIRSPGLGDTAMYLCATSRGRGGAIDNQPQHFGDGTRLSIL.

In DNA, the CDR3 is TGTGCTAGTGGTTTGGCCTCAGGGACTAGCGGGAGCGGGTTAGGGGAGCTGTTTTTT. Its protein product is CASGLASGTSGSGLGELFF. The V call is TRBV12-5, the J call TRBJ2-2; TRBD2 agrees at 14 bases. The trim removed 1 base at V and 8 bases at J, leaving 12 bases unmatched. Germline V lookup: CDR1 LGHNT, CDR2 FRNRAP. This CDR3 is built from 19 residues. Variable domain in full (rest from reference TRBV12-5 and TRBJ2-2): DARVTQTPRHKVTEMGQEVTMRCQPILGHNTVFWYRQTMMQGLELLAYFRNRAPLDDSGMPKDRFSAEMPDATLATLKIQPSEPRDSAVYFCASGLASGTSGSGLGELFFGEGSRLTVL.

V and J are TRBV6-5 and TRBJ2-7; 9 bases map to TRBD1. Germline CDR1 and CDR2: MNHEY and SVGAGI. V lost 5 bases, J lost 3 bases, and 2 bases stayed unmatched. The CDR3 loop spans 13 amino acids. The CDR3 region is CASSMTGGYEQYF. CDR3 coding DNA: TGTGCCAGCAGTATGACAGGGGGCTACGAGCAGTACTTC.

The chain joins TRBV10-2 to TRBJ2-2; D is perhaps TRBD2 (6 bases). The V gene's germline CDR1 is WSHSY and CDR2 SAAADI. V dropped 6 bases and J dropped 4 bases, with 15 bases sitting between them. The CDR3 is 15 residues long. The CDR3 coding sequence is TGCGCCAGCAGCGGCATGGGGGGAAGCACCGGGGAGCTGTTTTTT. Its protein is CASSGMGGSTGELFF.